This TCR beta chain derives from a study of CD8+ T cells in alopecia areata (dated by TCRdb to between 2018 and 2020). Looking at the study overall: Treated patients were enrolled in an open-label pilot trial of oral tofacitinib at 5 to 10 mg twice daily for moderate-to-severe alopecia areata. Patients received tofacitinib for 6 to 18 months and were then followed off drug for 6 months to check for delayed response and recurrence. Disease severity in treated patients was measured with the SALT score, which quantifies the percentage of affected scalp surface area. The study used high-throughput TCRbeta sequencing to examine T cell clonal expansion in alopecia areata, in both the C3H/HeJ mouse model and human patients. In humans, TCRbeta sequencing was performed on scalp tissue and on sorted CD4+ and CD8+ peripheral blood T cells from healthy controls and from patients with patchy or totalis/universalis alopecia areata. Patients on tofacitinib were biopsied at baseline and after 4 and 24 weeks of treatment, and several of the patients also had a later scalp biopsy. Clonality in the scalp was compared among normal scalp (n=4), patchy alopecia areata scalp (n=8), and alopecia totalis/universalis scalp (n=8). RNA was obtained with the PAXgene miRNA kit for fixed scalp, the miRNeasy kit for PBMCs, and the RNeasy kit for mouse skin. TCRbeta CDR3 regions were amplified by immunoSEQ multiplex PCR using 35 Vbeta forward and 13 Jbeta reverse primers. What the work shows at the level of the full study, not this receptor alone: Because the treated cohort was small and had just a single nonresponder, larger studies are needed to establish links between baseline CD8+ expansion and response. Lesional scalp, especially in alopecia totalis/universalis, showed higher clonality and more expanded CD8+ clones than normal scalp, suggesting antigenic drive. During tofacitinib treatment, many expanded lesional clones remained in scalp and blood, and this persistence may partly explain relapse after treatment is stopped. Unlike mouse skin, which is dominated by gammadelta T cells, normal human skin has resident alphabeta T cells that are also sequenced, and this complicates analysis of the scalp TCR repertoire. Shared TCR sequences between patients were less evident than in mice, which may be partly attributable to HLA diversity in the patient population. Tofacitinib significantly decreased scalp clonality and the number of expanded CD8+ clones among the top 100 scalp clones.

As to this clone: Its antigen has not been determined. It has no much larger one-base neighbor in the sample; base qualities were not kept.

The receptor library was made with the immunoSEQ multiplex PCR assay. To provide template for TCR sequencing, every sample had RNA extracted and reverse transcribed into cDNA. First-strand cDNA was synthesized using SuperScript III with a 2:1 mix of oligo-dT and random hexamers. Amplification bias was assessed with a synthetic immune receptor repertoire, and residual bias was removed computationally. As for how the authors treated the data: Raw reads were preprocessed for error removal, and CDR3 was defined according to IMGT conventions as running from the conserved cysteine to phenylalanine. Clonality was computed by normalizing Shannon entropy by log2 of the number of productive unique TCRs and subtracting the result from 1. Scalp TCRbeta sequences were cross-referenced with sorted blood CD4 and CD8 repertoires so that the CD4 or CD8 identity of scalp clones could be inferred. In TCRdb, the immuneACCESS table is reduced to in-frame sequences with V and J assigned. These tables do not hold every clone; where another copy was compared, an unresolved V gene accounts for under half, and the others remain unexplained. That table gives V, J and clone size, and the DNA gave D and trimming. The sample contains under 250,000 clones, approximately 70% of them found a single time. The ten largest account for around 1.3% of the sample.

CDR1 and CDR2 are drawn from the germline V gene (reference sequence): MNHEY, SMNVEV. V drops 0 bases and J drops 0 bases, leaving 5 bases in between. Counted from cysteine to phenylalanine, this CDR3 has 14 amino acids. Just the 42-base CDR3 DNA is kept, in frame starting at base 1. This specimen's treatment or condition label, interpreted: oral pan-JAK inhibitor, 5-10 mg twice daily. From alopecia areata patients, peripheral blood was collected along with lesional scalp punch biopsies. PBMCs were isolated by density centrifugation and stained for CD3, CD4 and CD8, after which CD4+ and CD8+ T cells were sorted on a FACSAria.

The receptor was isolated from a human donor with alopecia areata. Source: CD4+ T cells sorted from blood, taken between weeks 44 and 45, from a patient treated with tofacitinib. The chain employs TRBV27 and TRBJ2-5; the D gene is not confidently resolved. The CDR3 loop reads CASSLSVYQETQYF. In nucleotide form, the sequence is TGTGCCAGCAGTTTATCGGTATACCAAGAGACCCAGTACTTC.